This T cell receptor (beta chain) stems from a study of CD4 T cells in relation to SARS-CoV-2 and coronaviruses. At the level of the study: TCR beta CDR3s were sequenced after 10-day antigen culture of PBMCs.

V lost 6 bases to trimming and J lost 0 bases, with 15 bases between them. CDR1 is LNHDA and CDR2 is SQIVND in the germline V gene (reference sequence). The length of the CDR3 is 15 residues. Study observations and caveats: Crossreactive clones expanded significantly less to SARS-CoV-2 than monoreactive clones.

The unexposed donors gave CD4+ T cells in about 2011-2018, prior to COVID-19. After about 10 days of culture, CD4+ T cells were isolated. Unexposed-donor CD4+ T cells were probed with SARS-CoV-2 S/N and four cold-coronavirus spikes, cells permitting. On days 3 and 7, cultures got half fresh IL-2 medium. Clones were read by immunoSEQ multiplex PCR, and TCRdb kept only the in-frame ones, dropping some. The sample records 25,000 to 30,000 clones, more than 75% being singletons. A few counts support this clone. What it binds is unknown. This sequence joins TRBV19 and TRBJ2-7, with no clear D. This TCR was recovered from a human donor in good health. The sample comprised CD4+ T cells from PBMCs, cultured in vitro. This CDR3 is CASSPRHFASYEQYF. CDR3 DNA: TGTGCCAGTAGCCCCCGGCACTTCGCCTCCTACGAGCAGTACTTC. The complete variable domain, with remaining parts taken from reference TRBV19 and TRBJ2-7, reads DGGITQSPKYLFRKEGQNVTLSCEQNLNHDAMYWYRQDPGQGLRLIYYSQIVNDFQKGDIAEGYSVSREKKESFPLTVTSAQKNPTAFYLCASSPRHFASYEQYFGPGTRLTVT.